This TCR beta chain was sequenced during a study of PD-1 blockade in classical Hodgkin lymphoma (dated by TCRdb to about 2020). For the study in its entirety: Nivolumab dosing was 3 mg/kg intravenously every 2 weeks, continuing until either disease progression or unacceptable toxicity. The study used CyTOF and TCR beta sequencing to define a peripheral blood immune signature of response to PD-1 blockade in classical Hodgkin lymphoma.

The sample's time point label, in plain terms: cycle 2 day 1 (C2D1) of nivolumab. Every trial patient had relapsed after autologous stem cell transplantation, and cohorts A, B and C differed in prior brentuximab vedotin exposure. The trial cohort comprised more than 55 patients with relapsed/refractory classical Hodgkin lymphoma whose best overall responses were complete response, partial response or progressive disease. In the multi-cohort phase II CheckMate 205 trial, trial patients received single-agent nivolumab. Best overall response was determined by an independent review committee according to the 2007 International Working Group response criteria. PBMCs from the trial were collected at three points: immediately before nivolumab initiation (C1D1), and during therapy at cycle 2 day 1 and cycle 4 day 1. Peripheral blood was collected in 8 mL Vacutainer Cell Preparation Tubes, from which PBMCs were isolated by centrifugation and then cryopreserved.

Paper-wide results and their limitations: Lower diversity was observed in patients in whom nivolumab was started less than 1 year after ASCT, and these patients were excluded from later analyses so that confounding by immune reconstitution would be avoided. The study was restricted to a single clinical trial cohort, and the causes of repertoire differences, possibly disease activity or prior therapy, were left undefined. CD4+ but not CD8+ TCR diversity rose significantly by C4D1 (p=0.0027 vs p=0.16), most apparent in complete responders (p=0.02). Baseline diversity similar to that of newly diagnosed patients was observed in trial patients achieving complete response, whereas significantly lower diversity was observed in partial responders and progressors. Baseline TCR diversity was reported to be lower in newly diagnosed patients than in healthy donors and to be lower still in relapsed/refractory patients.

The Qiagen DNeasy kit was used to extract genomic DNA both from unsorted PBMCs and from the negatively selected CD4+ and CD8+ fractions. Using primers that anneal to V and J segments, immunoSEQ multiplex PCR amplified the TCR beta CDR3 regions. Amplification bias was minimized using a synthetic immune receptor repertoire, and residual bias was removed computationally after sequencing. Concerning the study's data processing: Custom Python scripts were used to quantify repertoire diversity as the Shannon entropy index. Unsorted, CD4+ and CD8+ repertoires were analyzed separately, except in combined analyses where CD4+ and CD8+ sequences were merged in silico. Clonal expansion was defined as at least a 2-fold frequency increase after treatment relative to C1D1, with a pseudocount of 0.5 for undetected baseline clones. Clones with 0 or 1 copy at C1D1 were classified as singleton clones, and clones with 2 or more copies were classified as non-singleton clones. Clones expanded in unsorted samples were assigned a CD4+, CD8+ or unknown annotation through matching of protein sequences in sorted samples from the same patient. Diversity changes from C1D1 to C4D1 were tested in paired samples using Wilcoxon tests. TCRdb limited this immuneACCESS table to in-frame rearrangements with V and J called. A share of clones is missing; checked studies link under half to unresolved V genes, and the rest is unexplained. D and trimming come from the DNA, and the V and J calls and clone size come from that table. For this sample there are around 15,000 clones; roughly 83% appear just once. The top ten clonotypes cover 30% to 40% of the sample.

The CDR3, from cysteine to phenylalanine, totals 15 residues. Only CDR3 DNA is held: 45 bases, read in frame from base 1. V was cut back by 4 bases and J by 2 bases, leaving a gap of 13 bases between them. CDR1 and CDR2 are read off the germline V gene as SGDLS and YYNGEE. Of note for this clone: The target of this receptor is not known. Nothing much larger sits one base from this clone, and base qualities are not available.

The sequence was obtained from a human donor with classical Hodgkin lymphoma. Here the sequenced sample was peripheral blood mononuclear cells (PBMCs), taken before the second cycle of nivolumab. The receptor chain draws on TRBV9 and TRBJ1-5; the D gene identity is not certain. The sequence in DNA is TGTGCCAGCAGCAACCCATCTGCGGGCAATCAGCCCCAGCATTTT. It is translated as CASSNPSAGNQPQHF.